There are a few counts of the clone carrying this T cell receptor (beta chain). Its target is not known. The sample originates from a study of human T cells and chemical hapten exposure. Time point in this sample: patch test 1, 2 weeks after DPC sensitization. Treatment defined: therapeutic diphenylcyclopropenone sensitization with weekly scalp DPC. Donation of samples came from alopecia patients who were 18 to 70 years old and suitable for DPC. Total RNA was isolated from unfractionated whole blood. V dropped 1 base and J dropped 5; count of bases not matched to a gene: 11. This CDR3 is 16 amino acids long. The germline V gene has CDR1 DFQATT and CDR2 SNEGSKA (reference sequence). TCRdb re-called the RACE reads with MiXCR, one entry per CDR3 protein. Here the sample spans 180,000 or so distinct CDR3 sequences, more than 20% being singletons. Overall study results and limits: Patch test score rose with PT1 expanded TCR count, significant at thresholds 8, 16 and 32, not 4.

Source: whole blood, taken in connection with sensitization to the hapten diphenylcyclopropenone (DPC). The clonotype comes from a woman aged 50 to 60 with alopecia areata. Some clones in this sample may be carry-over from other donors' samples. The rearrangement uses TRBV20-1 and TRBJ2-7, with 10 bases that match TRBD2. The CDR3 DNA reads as TGCAGTGCTAGAGCGGTAGCTAGCGGGAGTGGGAACGAGCAGTACTTC. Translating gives CSARAVASGSGNEQYF.